These 6 T cell receptor beta chains came from one sample sequenced in a study of early T cells in non-severe SARS-CoV-2 infection. TCRdb passed the 5' RACE reads through MiXCR, listing each CDR3 protein once. The sample has approximately 64,000 distinct CDR3 sequences, more than 15% seen once. The material sequenced was whole blood, taken at baseline. Every receptor here comes from an adult who was a healthcare worker with PCR-confirmed SARS-CoV-2 infection or an uninfected control (not recorded which).

The chain is built from TRBV11-3 and TRBJ2-1, with TRBD2 identical over 8 bases. Trimming at V came to 5 bases and at J to 5 bases, leaving 8 bases not matched to a gene. The CDR3 runs 15 residues. Per the germline V gene, CDR1 is SGHNT and CDR2 is YENEEA. The CDR3 loop reads CASSLSGETNNEQFF. For the CDR3, the DNA is TGTGCCAGCAGCCTTAGCGGGGAGACAAACAATGAGCAGTTCTTC.

V gene TRBV6-5 combines with J gene TRBJ1-1; D perhaps matches TRBD1 (5 bases). The germline gives CDR1 MNHEY, CDR2 SVGAGI. V shed 0 bases and J shed 0 bases, with 5 bases lying between them. The CDR3 is 14 residues long. The CDR3 is CASSYSTVNTEAFF. CDR3 nucleotide sequence: TGTGCCAGCAGTTACTCGACAGTGAACACTGAAGCTTTCTTT.

Only a few counts were recorded for this clonotype. A junction boundary mismatches the germline segment, possibly from a read error. The rearrangement uses TRBV19 and TRBJ2-7, with 16 bases fitting TRBD2. In germline, CDR1 is LNHDA, CDR2 SQIVND (reference sequence). The CDR3 loop spans 14 amino acids. CDR3: CAEGTSGRAYEQYF. CDR3 nucleotide sequence: TGTGCCGAAGGGACTAGCGGGAGGGCCTATGAGCAGTACTTC. The full variable domain, rest sourced from reference TRBV19 and TRBJ2-7, is DGGITQSPKYLFRKEGQNVTLSCEQNLNHDAMYWYRQDPGQGLRLIYYSQIVNDFQKGDIAEGYSVSREKKESFPLTVTSAQKNPTAFYLCAEGTSGRAYEQYFGPGTRLTVT.

The rearrangement uses TRBV7-9 and TRBJ1-2; D not resolved. This CDR3 is 14 amino acids long. Between the trimmed V and J ends, which lost 0 bases and 4 bases, there was a span of 9 bases. In germline, CDR1 is SEHNR, CDR2 FQNEAQ (reference sequence). The CDR3: CASSLASISYGYTF. The CDR3 DNA follows: TGTGCCAGCAGCTTAGCAAGTATTTCCTATGGCTACACCTTC. The full variable domain, with the rest looked up from reference TRBV7-9 and TRBJ1-2, is DTGVSQNPRHKITKRGQNVTFRCDPISEHNRLYWYRQTLGQGPEFLTYFQNEAQLEKSRLLSDRFSAERPKGSFSTLEIQRTEQGDSAMYLCASSLASISYGYTFGSGTRLTVV.

At least ten counts were recorded for this clonotype. The chain employs TRBV18 and TRBJ1-5; 7 nucleotides align to TRBD1. The V gene end was trimmed by 1 base and the J gene end by 3 bases; junction bases not matched to a gene: 6. This CDR3 is 16 amino acids long. Germline V gene lookup returns CDR1 KGHSH and CDR2 LQKENI. The CDR3 is CASSPLPTGNNQPQHF. CDR3 nucleotide sequence: TGTGCCAGCTCACCACTCCCGACAGGGAACAATCAGCCCCAGCATTTT.

The rearrangement joins TRBV25-1 to TRBJ2-7, with TRBD2 matching over 10 bases. Germline CDR1 and CDR2: MGHDK and SYGVNS. The CDR3 spans 16 residues. V was clipped by 2 bases and J by 7 bases; unmatched bases: 11. In nucleotides, the CDR3 is TGTGCCAGCAGTGAACGAGGGGCTAGCGGGAGTCAAGAGCAGTACTTC. Its translation: CASSERGASGSQEQYF.